This T cell receptor beta chain was found in a study of T-cell memory formation after mild COVID-19 (dated by TCRdb to the early 2020s). About the full investigation: TCR sequence clusters from the two donors were found to be largely donor specific. In a couple of donors, T-cell clones that expanded and contracted after mild COVID-19 were tracked by sequencing TCRalpha and TCRbeta repertoires over time. Two young, previously healthy adult volunteers, one female and one male, were included in the cohort. Here is what the overall study found, with its caveats: From day 15 to 85, contracting clones showed balanced CD4/CD8 phenotypes, whereas a second wave of clones that expanded from day 15 to 37 leaned towards CD4+. The study included only a couple of mild cases, and larger cohorts that include severe cases with pre-infection samples were judged to be necessary. Contracting CD4+ clones were located mainly in the CM and EM memory subsets, whereas CD8+ clones were found to be enriched in EMRA. SARS-CoV-2 specificity was not confirmed for the second-wave clones peaking on day 37. Some responding clones were detected in pre-infection memory, which suggested that pre-existing cross-reactive memory T cells had joined the SARS-CoV-2 response.

The germline V gene (reference sequence) sets CDR1 to SEHNR and CDR2 to FQNEAQ. Inclusive of the bounding cysteine and phenylalanine, the CDR3 is 15 residues long. Here the CDR3 DNA is all that survives: 45 bases in frame from base 1. V and J lose 2 bases and 0 bases, and a span of 10 bases separates them. About this clonotype: This receptor's antigen is unknown. Qualities for individual bases were not recorded, and no much larger clone is one base off.

Ficoll-Paque density gradient centrifugation was the method used to isolate PBMCs. Sequencing took place on an Illumina NovaSeq 6000. TCRalpha and TCRbeta cDNA libraries were constructed by 5'RACE with constant-segment primers, with sample barcodes and unique molecular identifiers being introduced. RNA was extracted from every sample with Trizol reagent. The libraries were amplified in two PCR steps, and the second step added a second sample barcode and Illumina TruSeq adapters. Sequencing of the libraries was done on an Illumina NovaSeq, producing 2 x 150 bp paired-end reads. Processing in the source paper ran as follows. Reads were demultiplexed and collapsed into UMI-guided consensus sequences with migec v1.2.7. Using mixcr v2.1.11, the UMI consensuses were aligned to TRA and TRB V and J templates and assembled into clonotypes. Expanded or contracted clonotypes were those called significant by both edgeR and NoisET, with noise models trained on biological replicates. For edgeR calls, a false discovery rate-adjusted p below 0.01 and a log2 fold-change threshold of 1 were applied. PCA with hierarchical clustering of max-normalized trajectories of the 1000 most abundant clonotypes was used as exploratory dynamics analysis. Separately sequenced CD4+ and CD8+ repertoires were used to assign a CD4 or CD8 phenotype to each responding clone. TCRdb reprocessing: public reads trimmed at Q25 with fastp, clones called with MiXCR, in-frame beta chains kept. For every CDR3 protein sequence, its rows merge into one entry that carries the most common genes and DNA. The V and J calls and clone size come from TCRdb's table, not from the authors' own analysis. This sample comprises approximately 150,000 distinct CDR3 sequences, 10% to 15% of them detected only once. Approximately 3.3% of the sample is taken by the ten largest.

Sample: PBMCs or a T cell subset sorted from them (not recorded which). This chain joins TRBV7-9 to TRBJ1-1; the D gene is not confidently resolved. The origin of this receptor is a man aged 18 to 29 who had mild COVID-19 (a few samples of this study predate the infection). The sample titles of this study are shuffled in the database, so cell type and time point are left out; the donor was told from shared clones. DNA sequence: TGTGCCAGCAGCTTAAATGGCAAGCTGAACACTGAAGCTTTCTTT. The resulting protein is CASSLNGKLNTEAFF.